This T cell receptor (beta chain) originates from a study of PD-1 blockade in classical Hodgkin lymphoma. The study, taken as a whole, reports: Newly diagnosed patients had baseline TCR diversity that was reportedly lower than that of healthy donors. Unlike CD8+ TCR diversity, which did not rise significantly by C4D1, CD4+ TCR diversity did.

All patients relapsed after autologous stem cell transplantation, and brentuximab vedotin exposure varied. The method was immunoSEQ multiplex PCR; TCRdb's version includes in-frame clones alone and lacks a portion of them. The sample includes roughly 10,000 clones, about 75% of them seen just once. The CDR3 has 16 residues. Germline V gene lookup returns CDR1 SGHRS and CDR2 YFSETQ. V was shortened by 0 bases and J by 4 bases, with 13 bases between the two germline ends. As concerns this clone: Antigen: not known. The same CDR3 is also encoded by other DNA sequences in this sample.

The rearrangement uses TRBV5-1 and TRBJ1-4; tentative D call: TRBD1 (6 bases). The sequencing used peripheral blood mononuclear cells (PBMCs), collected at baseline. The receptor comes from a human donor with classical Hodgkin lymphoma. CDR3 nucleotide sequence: TGCGCCAGCAGCTTGGAAGTGGCGGACAGTAATGAAAAACTGTTTTTT. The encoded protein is CASSLEVADSNEKLFF.